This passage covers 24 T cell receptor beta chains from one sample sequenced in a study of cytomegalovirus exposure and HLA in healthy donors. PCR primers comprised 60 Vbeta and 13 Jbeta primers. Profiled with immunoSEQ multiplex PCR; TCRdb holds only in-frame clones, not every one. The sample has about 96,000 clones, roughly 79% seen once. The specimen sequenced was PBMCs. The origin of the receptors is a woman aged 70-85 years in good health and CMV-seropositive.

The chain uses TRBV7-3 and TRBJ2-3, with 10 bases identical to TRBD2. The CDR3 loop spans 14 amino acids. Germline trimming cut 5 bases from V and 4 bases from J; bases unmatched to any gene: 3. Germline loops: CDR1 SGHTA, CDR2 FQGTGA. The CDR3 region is CASSPGTSADTQYF. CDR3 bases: TGTGCCAGCAGCCCAGGGACTAGCGCAGATACGCAGTATTTT.

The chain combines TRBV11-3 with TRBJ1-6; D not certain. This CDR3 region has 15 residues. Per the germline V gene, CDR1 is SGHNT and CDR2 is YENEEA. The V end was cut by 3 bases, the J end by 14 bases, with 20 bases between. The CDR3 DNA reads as TGTGCCAGCAGCTTTTCTCTGAGGAGGGCTCAAACCCTCCACTTT. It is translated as CASSFSLRRAQTLHF.

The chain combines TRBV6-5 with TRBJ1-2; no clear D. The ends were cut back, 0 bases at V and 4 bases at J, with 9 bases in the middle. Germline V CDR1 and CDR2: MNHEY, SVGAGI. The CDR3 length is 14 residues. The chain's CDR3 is CASSYSGPSYGYTF. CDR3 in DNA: TGTGCCAGCAGTTACTCGGGCCCAAGCTATGGCTACACCTTC.

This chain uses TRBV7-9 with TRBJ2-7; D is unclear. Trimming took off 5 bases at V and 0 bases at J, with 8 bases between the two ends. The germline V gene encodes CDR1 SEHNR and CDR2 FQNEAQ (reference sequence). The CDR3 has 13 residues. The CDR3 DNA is TGTGCCAGCAGCCCGCCAGTCTCCTACGAGCAGTACTTC. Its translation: CASSPPVSYEQYF. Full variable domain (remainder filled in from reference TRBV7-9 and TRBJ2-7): DTGVSQNPRHKITKRGQNVTFRCDPISEHNRLYWYRQTLGQGPEFLTYFQNEAQLEKSRLLSDRFSAERPKGSFSTLEIQRTEQGDSAMYLCASSPPVSYEQYFGPGTRLTVT.

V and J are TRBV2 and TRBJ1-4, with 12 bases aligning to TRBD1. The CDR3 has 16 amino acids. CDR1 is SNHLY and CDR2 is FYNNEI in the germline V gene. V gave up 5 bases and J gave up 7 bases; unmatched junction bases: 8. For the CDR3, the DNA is TGTGCCAGCAGTCCCGGGACAGGGGGCCTCGGTGAAAAACTGTTTTTT. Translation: CASSPGTGGLGEKLFF.

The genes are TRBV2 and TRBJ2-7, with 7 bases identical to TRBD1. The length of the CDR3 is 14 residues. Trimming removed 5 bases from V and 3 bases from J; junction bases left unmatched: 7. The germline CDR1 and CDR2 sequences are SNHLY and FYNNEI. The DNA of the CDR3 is TGTGCCAGCAGTATTCAAGGGGGCCTCTACGAGCAGTACTTC. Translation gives CASSIQGGLYEQYF.

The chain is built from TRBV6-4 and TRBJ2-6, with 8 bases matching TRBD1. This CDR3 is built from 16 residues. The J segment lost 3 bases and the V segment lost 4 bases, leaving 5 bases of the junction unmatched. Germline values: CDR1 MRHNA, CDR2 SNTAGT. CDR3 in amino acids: CASSGSGGGGANVLTF. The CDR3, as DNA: TGTGCCAGCAGTGGCTCAGGGGGCGGTGGGGCCAACGTCCTGACTTTC.

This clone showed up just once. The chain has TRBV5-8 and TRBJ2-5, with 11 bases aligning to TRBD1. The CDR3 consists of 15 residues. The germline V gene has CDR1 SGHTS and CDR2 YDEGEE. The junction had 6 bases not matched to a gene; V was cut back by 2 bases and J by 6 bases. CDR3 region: CASSLGQGAPKTQYF. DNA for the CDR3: TGTGCCAGCAGCTTAGGACAGGGGGCACCTAAGACCCAGTACTTC.

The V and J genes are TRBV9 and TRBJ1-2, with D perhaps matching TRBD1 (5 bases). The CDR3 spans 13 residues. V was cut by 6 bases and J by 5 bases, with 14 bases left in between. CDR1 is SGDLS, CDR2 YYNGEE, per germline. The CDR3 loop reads CASTTDRPYGYTF. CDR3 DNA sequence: TGTGCCAGCACCACCGACAGACCATATGGCTACACCTTC.

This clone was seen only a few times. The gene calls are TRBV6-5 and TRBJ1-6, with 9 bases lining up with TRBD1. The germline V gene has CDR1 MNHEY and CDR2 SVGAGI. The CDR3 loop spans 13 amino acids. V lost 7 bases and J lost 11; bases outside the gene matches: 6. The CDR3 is CASILGQGTPLHF. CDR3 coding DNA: TGTGCCAGCATTTTAGGACAGGGGACACCCCTCCACTTT.

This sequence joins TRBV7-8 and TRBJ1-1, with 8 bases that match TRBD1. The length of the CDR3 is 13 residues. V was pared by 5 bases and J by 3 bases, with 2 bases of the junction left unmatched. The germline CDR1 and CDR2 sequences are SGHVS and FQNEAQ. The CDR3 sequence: CASSLTGDTEAFF. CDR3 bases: TGTGCCAGCAGCCTGACAGGGGACACTGAAGCTTTCTTT.

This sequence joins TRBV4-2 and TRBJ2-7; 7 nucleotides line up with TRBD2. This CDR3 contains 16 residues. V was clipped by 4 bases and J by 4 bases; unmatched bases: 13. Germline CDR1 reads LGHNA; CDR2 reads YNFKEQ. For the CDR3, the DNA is TGTGCCAGCAGCCCCCCGGGTGGGGGGGGTAGATACGAGCAGTACTTC. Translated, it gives CASSPPGGGGRYEQYF.

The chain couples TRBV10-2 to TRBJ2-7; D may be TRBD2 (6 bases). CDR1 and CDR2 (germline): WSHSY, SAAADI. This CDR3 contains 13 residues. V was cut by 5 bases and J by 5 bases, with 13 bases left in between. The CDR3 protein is CASSSWGGNEQYF. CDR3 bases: TGCGCCAGCAGTTCTTGGGGCGGGAACGAGCAGTACTTC.

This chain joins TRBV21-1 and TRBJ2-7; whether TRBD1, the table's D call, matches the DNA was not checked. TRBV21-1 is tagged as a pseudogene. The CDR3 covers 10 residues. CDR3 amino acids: CASSNSGNGF. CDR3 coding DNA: TGTGCCAGCAGCAATTCAGGTAATGGCTTC.

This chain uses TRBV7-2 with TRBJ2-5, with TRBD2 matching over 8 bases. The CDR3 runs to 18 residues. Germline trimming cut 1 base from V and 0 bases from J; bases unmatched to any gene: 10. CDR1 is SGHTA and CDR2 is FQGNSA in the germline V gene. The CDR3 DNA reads TGTGCCAGCAGCTTAGTGCTAGCGGGCTATCCAAACCAAGAGACCCAGTACTTC. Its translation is CASSLVLAGYPNQETQYF.

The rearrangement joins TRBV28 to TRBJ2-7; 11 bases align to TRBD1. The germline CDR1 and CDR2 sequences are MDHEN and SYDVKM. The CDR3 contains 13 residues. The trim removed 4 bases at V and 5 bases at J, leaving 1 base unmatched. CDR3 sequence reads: CASSWGQGDEQYF. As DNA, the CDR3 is TGTGCCAGCAGTTGGGGACAGGGGGACGAGCAGTACTTC.

The CDR3 region has the DNA TGTGCCAGCAGCACAACAGGGCACAATGAGCAGTTCTTC. Translating it yields CASSTTGHNEQFF. The chain combines TRBV5-8 with TRBJ2-1, with D possibly being TRBD1 (6 bases). The ends were cut back, 4 bases at V and 5 bases at J, with 10 bases in the middle. The V gene's germline CDR1 is SGHTS and CDR2 YDEGEE. The CDR3 consists of 13 residues.

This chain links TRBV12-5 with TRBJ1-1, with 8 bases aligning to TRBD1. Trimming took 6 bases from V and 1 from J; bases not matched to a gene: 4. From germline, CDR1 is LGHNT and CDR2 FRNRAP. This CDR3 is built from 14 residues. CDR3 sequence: CASGMGQANTEAFF. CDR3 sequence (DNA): TGTGCTAGTGGAATGGGACAGGCGAACACTGAAGCTTTCTTT. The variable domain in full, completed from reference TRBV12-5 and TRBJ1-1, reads DARVTQTPRHKVTEMGQEVTMRCQPILGHNTVFWYRQTMMQGLELLAYFRNRAPLDDSGMPKDRFSAEMPDATLATLKIQPSEPRDSAVYFCASGMGQANTEAFFGQGTRLTVV.

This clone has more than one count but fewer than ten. The CDR3 region is CASSPEREGGGYTF. CDR3 nucleotide sequence: TGTGCCAGCAGCCCGGAGAGGGAGGGAGGGGGCTACACCTTC. The chain uses TRBV7-3 and TRBJ1-2; D not resolved. This CDR3 region has 14 residues. Trimming shortened V by 5 bases and J by 8 bases, and 18 bases separated the two germline ends. Germline V lookup: CDR1 SGHTA, CDR2 FQGTGA.

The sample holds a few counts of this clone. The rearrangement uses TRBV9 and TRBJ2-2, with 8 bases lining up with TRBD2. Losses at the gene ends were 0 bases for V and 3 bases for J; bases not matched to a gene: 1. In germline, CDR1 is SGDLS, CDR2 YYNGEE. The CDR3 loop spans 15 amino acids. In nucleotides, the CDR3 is TGTGCCAGCAGCGTAGGAGCGGGGGACACCGGGGAGCTGTTTTTT. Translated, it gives CASSVGAGDTGELFF.

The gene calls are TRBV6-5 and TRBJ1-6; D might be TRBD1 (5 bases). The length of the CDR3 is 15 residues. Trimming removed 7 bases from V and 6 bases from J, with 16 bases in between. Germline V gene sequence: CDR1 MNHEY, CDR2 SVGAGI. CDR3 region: CASMTMQGINSPLHF. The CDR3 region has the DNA TGTGCCAGCATGACAATGCAGGGCATTAATTCACCCCTCCACTTT.

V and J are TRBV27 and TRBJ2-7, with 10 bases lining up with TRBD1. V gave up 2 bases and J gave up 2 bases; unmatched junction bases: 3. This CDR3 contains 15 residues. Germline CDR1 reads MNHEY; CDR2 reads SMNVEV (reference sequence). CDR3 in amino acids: CASSLIGTGAYEQYF. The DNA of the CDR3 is TGTGCCAGCAGTTTAATAGGGACAGGGGCCTACGAGCAGTACTTC.

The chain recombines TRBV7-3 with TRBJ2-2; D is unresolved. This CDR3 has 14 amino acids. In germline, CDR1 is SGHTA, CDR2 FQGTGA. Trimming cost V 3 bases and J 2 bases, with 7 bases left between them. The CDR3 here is CASSFDSNTGELFF. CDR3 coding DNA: TGTGCCAGCAGCTTCGACTCTAACACCGGGGAGCTGTTTTTT. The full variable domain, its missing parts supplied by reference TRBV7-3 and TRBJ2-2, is GAGVSQTPSNKVTEKGKYVELRCDPISGHTALYWYRQSLGQGPEFLIYFQGTGAADDSGLPNDRFFAVRPEGSVSTLKIQRTERGDSAVYLCASSFDSNTGELFFGEGSRLTVL.

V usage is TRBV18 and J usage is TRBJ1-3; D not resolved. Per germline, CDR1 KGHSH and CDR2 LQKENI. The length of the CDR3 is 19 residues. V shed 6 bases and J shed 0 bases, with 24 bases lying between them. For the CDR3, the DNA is TGTGCCAGCTCCAGTTTCGCCCTTTCCGTGTTTGGCTCTGGAAACACCATATATTTT. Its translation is CASSSFALSVFGSGNTIYF.